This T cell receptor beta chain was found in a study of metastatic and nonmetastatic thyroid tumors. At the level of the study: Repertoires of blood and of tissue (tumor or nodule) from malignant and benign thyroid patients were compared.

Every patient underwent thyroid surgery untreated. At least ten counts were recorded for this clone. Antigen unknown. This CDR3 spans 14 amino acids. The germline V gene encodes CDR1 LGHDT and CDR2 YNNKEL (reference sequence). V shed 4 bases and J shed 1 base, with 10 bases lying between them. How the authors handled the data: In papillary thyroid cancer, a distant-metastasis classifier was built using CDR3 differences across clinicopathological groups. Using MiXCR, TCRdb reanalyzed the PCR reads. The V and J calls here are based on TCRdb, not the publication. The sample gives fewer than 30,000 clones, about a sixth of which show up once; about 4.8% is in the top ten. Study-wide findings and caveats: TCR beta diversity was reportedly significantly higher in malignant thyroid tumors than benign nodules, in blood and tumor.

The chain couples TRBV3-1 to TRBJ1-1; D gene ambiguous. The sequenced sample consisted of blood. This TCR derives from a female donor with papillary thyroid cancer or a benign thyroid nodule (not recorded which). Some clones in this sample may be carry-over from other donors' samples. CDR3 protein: CASSPDEGNTEAFF. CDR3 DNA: TGTGCCAGCAGCCCGGATGAGGGGAACACTGAAGCTTTCTTT.